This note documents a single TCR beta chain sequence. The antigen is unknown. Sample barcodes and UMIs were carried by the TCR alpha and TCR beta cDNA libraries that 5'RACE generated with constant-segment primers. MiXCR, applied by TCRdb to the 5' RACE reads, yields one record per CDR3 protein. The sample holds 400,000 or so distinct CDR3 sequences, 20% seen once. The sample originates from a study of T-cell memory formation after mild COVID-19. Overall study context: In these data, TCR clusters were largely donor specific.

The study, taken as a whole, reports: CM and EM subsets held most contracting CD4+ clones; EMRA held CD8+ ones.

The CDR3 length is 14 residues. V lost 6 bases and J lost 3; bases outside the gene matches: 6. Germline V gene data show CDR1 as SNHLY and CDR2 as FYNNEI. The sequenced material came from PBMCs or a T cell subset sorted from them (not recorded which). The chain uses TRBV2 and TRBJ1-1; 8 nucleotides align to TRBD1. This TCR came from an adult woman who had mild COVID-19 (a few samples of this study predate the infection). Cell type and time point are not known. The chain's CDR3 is CASRRQGSDTEAFF. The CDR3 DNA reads TGTGCCAGCAGAAGACAGGGGTCTGACACTGAAGCTTTCTTT.